This T cell receptor (beta chain) derives from a study of T cells in Graves' hyperthyroidism and ophthalmopathy. This clonotype was detected many times. Germline V CDR1 and CDR2: SGHVS, FQNEAQ. The V gene end was trimmed by 4 bases and the J gene end by 7 bases; junction bases not matched to a gene: 3. This CDR3 has 14 residues. Amplification of TCR beta CDR3 regions used RNA as the template. An initial round of RT-PCR targeting the TCR CDR3 relied on the HTBI primer set. Each CDR3 protein is one row after TCRdb ran MiXCR on the multiplex PCR reads. The sample shows a few hundred thousand distinct CDR3 sequences, over 45% of them seen only once.

The V call is TRBV7-8, the J call TRBJ1-6, with 8 bases that match TRBD1. The sample taken for sequencing was peripheral blood or thyroid tissue (not recorded which). This receptor was identified in an adult woman with Graves' disease, either hyperthyroidism or ophthalmopathy (not recorded which). The CDR3 DNA sequence: TGTGCCAGCAGCTCCGACAGGGGAAATTCACCCCTCCACTTT. Translated, it gives CASSSDRGNSPLHF.